The 27 T cell receptor beta chains below come from one sample, sequenced in a study of blood T cells in healthy people across ages. A J-beta primer mix and a sample-barcoded 5' primer were used in a second PCR of roughly 6 to 12 cycles. TCRdb reanalysed the 5' RACE reads using MiXCR and keeps one entry per CDR3 protein. The repertoire holds about 620,000 distinct CDR3 sequences, with around 50% as singletons. The sequenced material came from blood. The receptors were gathered from a woman older than 75 in good health.

This clonotype was detected only a few times. V gene TRBV11-3 combines with J gene TRBJ1-1; D is ambiguous. Looked up from germline, CDR1 is SGHNT and CDR2 is YENEEA. V was shortened by 3 bases and J by 4 bases, with 12 bases between the two germline ends. This CDR3 is built from 14 residues. Here the CDR3 reads CASSLEAGSTEAFF. The CDR3 DNA follows: TGTGCCAGCAGCTTGGAGGCTGGAAGCACTGAAGCTTTCTTT.

The chain employs TRBV15 and TRBJ2-7, with TRBD2 identical over 11 bases. Trimming at V came to 6 bases and at J to 7 bases, leaving 14 bases not matched to a gene. The CDR3 has 16 amino acids. Germline values: CDR1 LNHNV, CDR2 YYDKDF (reference sequence). CDR3: CATSVTSGASYNEQYF. Written as DNA, the CDR3 is TGTGCCACCAGTGTGACTAGCGGGGCGTCCTACAATGAGCAGTACTTC.

This clonotype showed up many times. This rearrangement joins TRBV7-2 to TRBJ2-1; D is perhaps TRBD1 or TRBD2 (5 bases each). This CDR3 region has 18 residues. V was pared by 5 bases and J by 0 bases, with 20 bases between. Germline V gene data show CDR1 as SGHTA and CDR2 as FQGNSA. This CDR3 is CASSPSYGWGSSYNEQFF. DNA for the CDR3: TGTGCCAGCAGCCCATCGTACGGGTGGGGGTCCTCCTACAATGAGCAGTTCTTC.

As concerns this clonotype: Being one base from a much bigger clone, this may be a read error. The chain joins TRBV20-1 to TRBJ2-3; 9 positions agree with TRBD2. The germline gives CDR1 DFQATT, CDR2 SNEGSKA (reference sequence). Germline trimming cut 5 bases from V and 4 bases from J; bases unmatched to any gene: 7. The CDR3 is made up of 14 amino acids. CDR3: CSADVPSGADTQYF. CDR3 nucleotide sequence: TGCAGTGCTGACGTTCCTAGCGGGGCAGATACGCAGTATTTT.

Details on this clonotype: A much more abundant neighbour one base away suggests this may be a read error. The chain employs TRBV5-1 and TRBJ2-1; unclear D gene. CDR3 length equals 13 residues. Germline lookup yields CDR1 SGHRS and CDR2 YFSETQ. CDR3 in DNA: TGCACCAGCAGCTTGATTCCAGTTGATGAGCAGTTCTTC. Protein: CTSSLIPVDEQFF. The full variable domain, its missing parts supplied by reference TRBV5-1 and TRBJ2-1, is KAGVTQTPRYLIKTRGQQVTLSCSPISGHRSVSWYQQTPGQGLQFLFEYFSETQRNKGNFPGRFSGRQFSNSRSEMNVSTLELGDSALYLCTSSLIPVDEQFFGPGTRLTVL.

This clonotype was counted a single time. The rearrangement uses TRBV3-1 and TRBJ1-2; 7 bases are shared with TRBD1. V shed 5 bases, J shed 2 bases, and the junction held 5 bases outside the gene matches. Germline CDR1 is LGHDT and CDR2 is YNNKEL (reference sequence). This CDR3 has 14 amino acids. CDR3 in DNA: TGTGCCAGCAGCATACAGACAGGGAACTATGGCTACACCTTC. It codes for CASSIQTGNYGYTF. The variable domain in full, completed from reference TRBV3-1 and TRBJ1-2, reads DTAVSQTPKYLVTQMGNDKSIKCEQNLGHDTMYWYKQDSKKFLKIMFSYNNKELIINETVPNRFSPKSPDKAHLNLHINSLELGDSAVYFCASSIQTGNYGYTFGSGTRLTVV.

The chain employs TRBV11-1 and TRBJ1-1; weak D call: TRBD1 (5 bases). Germline loops: CDR1 SGHAT, CDR2 FQDESV (reference sequence). V lost 5 bases and J 4 bases, leaving 17 bases between the germline ends. The CDR3 is 15 residues long. DNA of the CDR3: TGTGCCAGCAGCCCCCCCCGTTGGGGGGTCACTGAAGCTTTCTTT. Translated, it gives CASSPPRWGVTEAFF.

This rearrangement joins TRBV5-1 to TRBJ2-5; 7 positions match TRBD1. With V trimmed by 3 bases and J by 2 bases, 7 bases remained unmatched. The germline CDR1 and CDR2 sequences are SGHRS and YFSETQ. The CDR3 has 15 residues. The CDR3, as DNA: TGCGCCAGCAGCTGGGCCACGGGACAGCAAGAGACCCAGTACTTC. Translating it yields CASSWATGQQETQYF.

This clonotype has just a few counts. The chain employs TRBV27 and TRBJ1-1; weak D call: TRBD1 (5 bases). Germline CDR1 and CDR2: MNHEY and SMNVEV (reference sequence). The CDR3 covers 14 residues. Trimming removed 1 base at V and 8 bases at J, with 14 bases between. CDR3 coding DNA: TGTGCCAGCAGTTTATATCAAGGGGTTGGAGAAGCTTTCTTT. Translated, it gives CASSLYQGVGEAFF.

This clonotype was counted a few times. Compared with germline, one end of the junction differs, possibly owing to a read error. The chain couples TRBV5-1 to TRBJ1-2; no reliable D call. The germline V gene encodes CDR1 SGHRS and CDR2 YFSETQ. The CDR3 covers 12 residues. For the CDR3, the DNA is TGTGCCAGCAGCTCCGAGGGCTATGGCTACACCTTC. Its translation: CASSSEGYGYTF.

This clonotype has ten or more counts. The rearrangement links TRBV7-9 to TRBJ1-2; 7 positions match TRBD1. The V gene's germline CDR1 is SEHNR and CDR2 FQNEAQ (reference sequence). This CDR3 comprises 14 residues. The V segment lost 3 bases and the J segment 4 bases; nucleotides outside the gene matches: 5. Written as DNA, the CDR3 is TGTGCCAGCAGCTTTCGACAGGGAGGCTATGGCTACACCTTC. Translating it yields CASSFRQGGYGYTF.

This chain joins TRBV5-1 and TRBJ2-3, with D perhaps matching TRBD1 or TRBD2 (6 bases each). With 5 bases removed from V and 4 bases from J, the gap between germline ends came to 14 bases. The CDR3 consists of 14 residues. The V gene's germline CDR1 is SGHRS and CDR2 YFSETQ. The CDR3 DNA is TGCGCCAGCAGTCAGGGGAGGTCAGCAGATACGCAGTATTTT. Translating it yields CASSQGRSADTQYF. The full variable domain, its missing parts supplied by reference TRBV5-1 and TRBJ2-3, is KAGVTQTPRYLIKTRGQQVTLSCSPISGHRSVSWYQQTPGQGLQFLFEYFSETQRNKGNFPGRFSGRQFSNSRSEMNVSTLELGDSALYLCASSQGRSADTQYFGPGTRLTVL.

This clonotype was seen a handful of times. This may be a read error: a much more frequent sequence differs by one nucleotide. The chain's CDR3 is CASRSGLADQETQFF. For the CDR3, the DNA is TGTGCCAGCAGGTCGGGACTAGCGGACCAAGAGACCCAGTTCTTC. The genes are TRBV6-6 and TRBJ2-1, with 11 bases matching TRBD2. The CDR3 consists of 15 residues. Germline loops: CDR1 MNHNY, CDR2 SVGAGI (reference sequence). Trimming at V came to 6 bases and at J to 13 bases, leaving 14 bases not matched to a gene.

The rearrangement uses TRBV7-2 and TRBJ1-6; D is unclear. This CDR3 region has 12 residues. V was cut by 3 bases and J by 9 bases, with 6 bases left in between. Germline values: CDR1 SGHTA, CDR2 FQGNSA. The CDR3, as DNA: TGTGCCAGCAGCTTCTGGGGTTCACCCCTCCACTTT. It encodes CASSFWGSPLHF.

The chain uses TRBV20-1 and TRBJ2-4; D possibly corresponds to TRBD2 (6 bases). Trimming removed 5 bases at V and 2 bases at J, with 22 bases between. The V gene's germline CDR1 is DFQATT and CDR2 SNEGSKA (reference sequence). The CDR3 extends over 17 amino acids. Here the CDR3 reads CSARGMSRERSKNIQYF. The DNA for the CDR3 is TGCAGTGCTCGGGGGATGAGCCGGGAGCGGTCCAAAAACATTCAGTACTTC.

There are many counts of this clonotype. The chain links TRBV27 to TRBJ2-3, with D maybe TRBD2 (6 bases). Germline V gene data show CDR1 as MNHEY and CDR2 as SMNVEV (reference sequence). With 6 bases removed from V and 1 base from J, the gap between germline ends came to 17 bases. The CDR3 is 16 amino acids. CDR3 in DNA: TGTGCCAGCAGCCGCAGTATTAGCGGACGCACAGATACGCAGTATTTT. Translated, it gives CASSRSISGRTDTQYF.

This clonotype was seen only a few times. The rearrangement joins TRBV3-1 to TRBJ2-3; 9 nucleotides line up with TRBD2. Germline V gene data show CDR1 as LGHDT and CDR2 as YNNKEL (reference sequence). J was trimmed by 2 bases and V by 4 bases; bases with no gene match: 10. The CDR3 covers 17 residues. The CDR3 DNA reads TGTGCCAGCAGCCCGACCCTGGGCGGGGGGGCCACAGATACGCAGTATTTT. Its protein product is CASSPTLGGGATDTQYF.

This clonotype appeared many times. The genes are TRBV12-3 or TRBV12-4 and TRBJ1-2; D gene ambiguous. V was clipped by 5 bases and J by 7 bases, with 8 bases between them. The CDR3 sequence is 11 residues long. The CDR3: CASSLISGYTF. The CDR3 coding sequence is TGTGCCAGCAGTCTCATTAGTGGCTACACCTTC.

At least ten counts were recorded for this clonotype. The rearrangement uses TRBV10-3 and TRBJ2-5, with D tentatively TRBD1 (5 bases). Germline V gives CDR1 ENHRY, CDR2 SYGVKD. The CDR3 runs 14 residues. V dropped 3 bases and J dropped 3 bases, with 11 bases sitting between them. The CDR3 nucleotides read TGTGCCATCAGTGAAAAGCAGGGAAAAGAGACCCAGTACTTC. This gives the protein CAISEKQGKETQYF.

The chain is built from TRBV28 and TRBJ1-6; 8 nucleotides line up with TRBD1. The CDR3 loop spans 19 amino acids. Germline CDR1 is MDHEN and CDR2 is SYDVKM. V trimming: 2 bases; J trimming: 0 bases; junction bases outside the gene matches: 9. CDR3 protein: CASSLGTGASSSYNSPLHF. The CDR3 DNA follows: TGTGCCAGCAGTTTAGGGACAGGAGCGTCAAGCTCCTATAATTCACCCCTCCACTTT. Looking up the rest from reference TRBV28 and TRBJ1-6 gives the full variable domain: DVKVTQSSRYLVKRTGEKVFLECVQDMDHENMFWYRQDPGLGLRLIYFSYDVKMKEKGDIPEGYSVSREKKERFSLILESASTNQTSMYLCASSLGTGASSSYNSPLHFGNGTRLTVT.

In regard to this clonotype: One junction end disagrees with the germline gene, perhaps due to a read error. CDR3: CASSFWGTGTQYF. DNA for the CDR3: TGTGCCAGCAGCTTTTGGGGCACAGGTACGCAGTATTTT. The chain carries TRBV11-2 and TRBJ2-3; the D gene is possibly TRBD1 (5 bases). This CDR3 is 13 amino acids long. Germline CDR1 is SGHAT and CDR2 is FQNNGV.

This clonotype was detected a few times. This chain uses TRBV10-3 with TRBJ2-3; possible D gene TRBD1, 6 bases. Germline V gene lookup returns CDR1 ENHRY and CDR2 SYGVKD. V was cut by 6 bases and J by 9 bases, with 13 bases left in between. The CDR3 is 12 amino acids. For the CDR3, the DNA is TGTGCCATCAGCCCCAGGGGAATGACGCAGTATTTT. Protein: CAISPRGMTQYF.

This chain connects TRBV5-1 to TRBJ2-7, with TRBD2 identical over 12 bases. V lost 4 bases, J lost 2 bases, and 4 bases stayed unmatched. The CDR3 is 15 residues long. The germline V gene encodes CDR1 SGHRS and CDR2 YFSETQ. CDR3: CASSRRTSGAYEQYF. The CDR3 DNA reads TGCGCCAGCAGCCGGAGGACTAGCGGGGCCTACGAGCAGTACTTC.

This clonotype has ten or more counts. The rearrangement joins TRBV28 to TRBJ2-1; TRBD2 agrees at 7 bases. The CDR3 spans 14 residues. V gave up 3 bases and J gave up 8 bases; unmatched junction bases: 7. Germline values: CDR1 MDHEN, CDR2 SYDVKM. The CDR3 DNA follows: TGTGCCAGCAGTTTTACTCCGGGGAGGGATGAGCAGTTCTTC. Encoded protein: CASSFTPGRDEQFF.

The V and J genes are TRBV4-2 and TRBJ1-2, with D perhaps matching TRBD1 (6 bases). Trimming removed 4 bases at V and 3 bases at J, with 15 bases between. Germline lookup yields CDR1 LGHNA and CDR2 YNFKEQ. The CDR3 is made up of 15 amino acids. CDR3 coding DNA: TGTGCCAGCAGCCCCCCAGGGGAGGACTACTATGGCTACACCTTC. Amino acids: CASSPPGEDYYGYTF.

This clonotype came up a few times. This chain joins TRBV4-3 and TRBJ2-7; D is perhaps TRBD2 (6 bases). The CDR3 totals 15 residues. Germline CDR1 LGHNA, CDR2 YSLEER. V lost 4 bases and J lost 0, with 13 bases in between. CDR3 sequence: CASSPAAGSSYEQYF. Written as DNA, the CDR3 is TGCGCCAGCAGCCCCGCAGCGGGCTCCTCCTACGAGCAGTACTTC.

This clonotype has ten or more counts. A single base separates this from a much larger clone, so it may be a read error. The chain is built from TRBV6-5 and TRBJ1-2, with D perhaps matching TRBD1 (5 bases). The CDR3 covers 15 residues. V shed 2 bases and J shed 4 bases, with 14 bases lying between them. From germline, CDR1 is MNHEY and CDR2 SVGAGI. The CDR3 DNA follows: TGTGCCAGCAGTTACGCCCGCGGCACAGGCTATGGCTACACCTTC. It codes for CASSYARGTGYGYTF.